This is a list of T cell receptor beta chains from one sample in a study of shared clonotypes between healthy human individuals. TCRdb keeps only in-frame clones here, not all; method: immunoSEQ multiplex PCR. The data show about 2 million clones, with approximately 95% seen just once and more than 0.1% held by the top ten. The material sequenced was naive CD4+ T cells sorted from blood. All receptors derive from a man between 18 and 35 years old in good health. Both conserved end residues are part of each CDR3. Each record gives: D gene, CDR3 length, V gene, J gene, clone size, CDR3 protein, CDR3 DNA. A D gene is named only where the DNA matches it firmly. Expanded clones get a size class; other rows say once, few or many, or leave the size out.

TRBD1,11,TRBV20-1,TRBJ1-4,-,CSARDHRGLFF,TGCAGTGCTAGAGATCACAGGGGGCTGTTTTTT
TRBD1,14,TRBV19,TRBJ1-6,once,CASSIGTGSSPLHF,TGTGCCAGTAGTATTGGGACAGGGTCTTCACCCCTCCACTTT
-,16,TRBV29-1,TRBJ1-3,-,CSVEGEVGVRGNTIYF,TGCAGCGTTGAAGGGGAAGTGGGGGTTCGTGGAAACACCATATATTTT
-,13,TRBV5-4,TRBJ2-1,-,CASSLGSTGEQFF,TGTGCCAGCAGCTTGGGGAGCACAGGTGAGCAGTTCTTC
-,14,TRBV30,TRBJ2-3,-,CAWNFLPGADTQYF,TGTGCCTGGAATTTTCTTCCAGGGGCAGATACGCAGTATTTT
-,12,TRBV5-6,TRBJ1-2,-,CASSSTDYGYTF,TGTGCCAGCAGCTCGACTGACTATGGCTACACCTTC
-,14,TRBV18,TRBJ2-3,-,CASSPLASTDTQYF,TGTGCCAGCTCACCGCTGGCTAGCACAGATACGCAGTATTTT
-,14,TRBV11-2,TRBJ2-1,-,CASSLEGLDNEQFF,TGTGCCAGCAGCTTAGAGGGATTGGACAATGAGCAGTTCTTC
-,16,TRBV11-3,TRBJ2-3,-,CASSSVGGPGQGTQYF,TGTGCCAGCAGCTCCGTGGGGGGGCCAGGCCAGGGTACGCAGTATTTT
-,16,TRBV4-1,TRBJ1-5,-,CASSRGLVMSNQPQHF,TGCGCCAGCAGCCGGGGCCTCGTCATGAGCAATCAGCCCCAGCATTTT
TRBD1,16,TRBV11-2,TRBJ1-1,once,CASSPQTGGAGTEAFF,TGTGCCAGCAGCCCCCAGACAGGGGGCGCCGGCACTGAAGCTTTCTTT
TRBD2,13,TRBV5-1,TRBJ2-7,-,CASRVAGTYEQYF,TGCGCCAGCAGGGTAGCGGGAACCTACGAGCAGTACTTC
TRBD1,13,TRBV6-1,TRBJ2-5,-,CASSNRGQETQYF,TGTGCCAGCAGCAACAGGGGCCAAGAGACCCAGTACTTC
TRBD1,15,TRBV5-1,TRBJ1-1,-,CASSSTGGQASEAFF,TGCGCCAGCAGTTCGACAGGGGGGCAAGCCAGTGAAGCTTTCTTT
-,15,TRBV7-2,TRBJ2-6,-,CASSLSAPGANVLTF,TGTGCCAGCAGCTTATCGGCCCCTGGGGCCAACGTCCTGACTTTC
-,11,TRBV6-1,TRBJ1-1,once,CASSGAWVAFF,TGTGCCAGCAGTGGGGCCTGGGTGGCTTTCTTT
-,14,TRBV7-3,TRBJ2-7,-,CASSLEPGAGEQYF,TGTGCCAGCAGCTTGGAACCGGGGGCGGGGGAGCAGTACTTC
-,12,TRBV5-1,TRBJ2-1,-,CASSFGYNEQFF,TGCGCCAGCAGCTTTGGGTACAATGAGCAGTTCTTC
-,11,TRBV20-1,TRBJ2-7,-,CSGASSYEQYF,TGCAGTGGGGCGAGCTCCTACGAGCAGTACTTC
TRBD2,16,TRBV5-1,TRBJ2-7,-,CASSEPSGGQGYEQYF,TGCGCCAGCAGCGAACCTAGCGGGGGCCAAGGCTACGAGCAGTACTTC
TRBD1,14,TRBV6-5,TRBJ2-7,-,CASSYSTGYYEQYF,TGTGCCAGCAGTTACTCGACAGGGTACTACGAGCAGTACTTC
-,17,TRBV5-6,TRBJ2-4,-,CARPGVSPLLAKNIQYF,TGTGCCAGACCCGGGGTTTCTCCACTACTAGCCAAAAACATTCAGTACTTC
-,13,TRBV5-4,TRBJ2-5,-,CASSSQAAETQYF,TGTGCCAGCAGCTCCCAGGCGGCAGAGACCCAGTACTTC
TRBD1,15,TRBV6-4,TRBJ1-2,-,CASSLRTGSNYGYTF,TGTGCCAGCAGTCTTAGGACAGGGAGTAACTATGGCTACACCTTC
-,16,TRBV5-8,TRBJ2-1,-,CASSPPGIAQYNEQFF,TGTGCCAGCAGCCCGCCGGGGATAGCGCAATACAATGAGCAGTTCTTC
TRBD1,13,TRBV29-1,TRBJ2-7,-,CSVRGTGSYEQYF,TGCAGCGTCCGGGGGACAGGGAGCTACGAGCAGTACTTC
-,13,TRBV25-1,TRBJ1-1,-,CASSVTGNTEAFF,TGTGCCAGCAGTGTGACAGGGAACACTGAAGCTTTCTTT
-,15,TRBV7-2,TRBJ2-2,-,CASSLKWQGRLVLFF,TGTGCCAGCAGCTTAAAGTGGCAGGGCCGATTGGTGCTGTTTTTT
TRBD2,14,TRBV6-1,TRBJ2-3,-,CASSEFSGIDTQYF,TGTGCCAGCAGTGAATTCAGCGGGATCGATACGCAGTATTTT
TRBD2,13,TRBV2,TRBJ2-7,-,CASLAGPLYEQYF,TGTGCCAGTCTAGCGGGGCCCCTCTACGAGCAGTACTTC
-,12,TRBV29-1,TRBJ1-2,-,CSVEAVDYGYTF,TGCAGCGTTGAAGCGGTAGACTATGGCTACACCTTC
TRBD1,16,TRBV19,TRBJ1-5,-,CASSLGQGATNQPQHF,TGTGCCAGTAGCCTTGGACAGGGGGCTACCAATCAGCCCCAGCATTTT
-,22,TRBV2,TRBJ2-5,-,CASSNRVFSAILAPSFQETQYF,TGTGCCAGCAGTAACAGGGTTTTTTCCGCAATTTTGGCTCCTAGCTTCCAAGAGACCCAGTACTTC
-,15,TRBV11-2,TRBJ1-4,-,CASSSTGGPNEKLFF,TGTGCCAGCAGCTCGACTGGGGGGCCTAATGAAAAACTGTTTTTT
TRBD1,14,TRBV29-1,TRBJ1-2,-,CSVSPGTGSYGYTF,TGCAGCGTTTCCCCCGGGACAGGGTCCTATGGCTACACCTTC